The next 15 T cell receptor beta chains were all read from a single sample in a study of cytomegalovirus exposure and HLA in healthy donors. This PCR relied on a set of 60 Vbeta primers and 13 Jbeta primers. Measured with immunoSEQ multiplex PCR; TCRdb has only the in-frame clones, and not every one. The sample lists approximately 97,000 clones, roughly 83% occurring once. The source material was PBMCs. All receptors derive from a middle-aged man in good health and CMV-seronegative.

The DNA for the CDR3 is TGTGCCTGGAGTGGTCGCCGGGTCAACGAGCAGTACTTC. Amino acids: CAWSGRRVNEQYF. The rearrangement links TRBV30 to TRBJ2-7; D not certain. Trimming took off 1 base at V and 5 bases at J, with 12 bases between the two ends. The V gene's germline CDR1 is GTSNPN and CDR2 SVGIG (reference sequence). This CDR3 spans 13 amino acids.

The genes are TRBV4-1 and TRBJ2-7; maybe TRBD1 (5 bases). This CDR3 has 15 residues. Trimming shortened V by 1 base and J by 3 bases, and 13 bases separated the two germline ends. From germline, CDR1 is MGHRA and CDR2 YSYEKL. The DNA for the CDR3 is TGCGCCAGCAGCCAAGGGGTTCTGACAGTCTACGAGCAGTACTTC. It translates to CASSQGVLTVYEQYF.

The genes are TRBV5-4 and TRBJ1-6; 7 bases line up with TRBD1. The junction had 9 bases not matched to a gene; V was cut back by 0 bases and J by 3 bases. The germline CDR1 and CDR2 sequences are SGHNT and YYREEE (reference sequence). The CDR3 consists of 18 residues. For the CDR3, the DNA is TGTGCCAGCAGCTTGGCCGGGGCAGGGGGGATCTATAATTCACCCCTCCACTTT. This codes for CASSLAGAGGIYNSPLHF.

This rearrangement joins TRBV9 to TRBJ1-5; 7 bases fit TRBD1. Losses at the gene ends were 3 bases for V and 6 bases for J; bases not matched to a gene: 9. The CDR3 contains 15 residues. CDR1 and CDR2 (germline): SGDLS, YYNGEE. The CDR3, as DNA: TGTGCCAGCAGCGCCGGTGTGGCAGGGGGTCAGCCCCAGCATTTT. It encodes CASSAGVAGGQPQHF.

This chain links TRBV28 with TRBJ1-3; the D is unclear. The CDR3 contains 13 residues. Germline CDR1 reads MDHEN; CDR2 reads SYDVKM. The ends were cut back, 6 bases at V and 0 bases at J, with 6 bases in the middle. CDR3 loop: CASRTSSGNTIYF. DNA for the CDR3: TGTGCCAGCAGAACGAGCTCTGGAAACACCATATATTTT.

The genes are TRBV18 and TRBJ2-7; 7 bases map to TRBD1. J was trimmed by 1 base and V by 3 bases; bases with no gene match: 9. This CDR3 has 16 residues. CDR1 and CDR2 (germline): KGHSH, LQKENI. The CDR3: CASSPTRRDSSYEQYF. The CDR3 DNA reads as TGTGCCAGCTCACCCACTAGACGGGACAGTTCCTACGAGCAGTACTTC. Together with reference TRBV18 and TRBJ2-7, the CDR3 gives the full variable domain: NAGVMQNPRHLVRRRGQEARLRCSPMKGHSHVYWYRQLPEEGLKFMVYLQKENIIDESGMPKERFSAEFPKEGPSILRIQQVVRGDSAAYFCASSPTRRDSSYEQYFGPGTRLTVT.

V and J are TRBV19 and TRBJ1-6; D perhaps matches TRBD1 (5 bases). V lost 0 bases, J lost 7 bases, and 10 bases lay in between. Germline values: CDR1 LNHDA, CDR2 SQIVND (reference sequence). The CDR3 is made up of 15 amino acids. The CDR3 is CASSIDRGGNSPLHF. CDR3 DNA sequence: TGTGCCAGTAGTATAGACCGGGGGGGAAATTCACCCCTCCACTTT.

The chain couples TRBV6-1 to TRBJ1-6; 9 bases map to TRBD1. Trimming took 3 bases from V and 8 from J; bases not matched to a gene: 11. The CDR3 spans 17 residues. CDR1 MNHNS and CDR2 SASEGT come from the germline V gene. The CDR3 nucleotides are TGTGCCAGCAGTGACGACAGGGGGTATTTGCCGGATTCACCCCTCCACTTT. Its protein is CASSDDRGYLPDSPLHF.

The chain couples TRBV5-6 to TRBJ2-5; 7 bases fit TRBD2. Germline CDR1 reads SGHDT; CDR2 reads YYEEEE. The CDR3 is 14 residues long. The V segment lost 4 bases and the J segment 3 bases; nucleotides outside the gene matches: 6. The CDR3 sequence: CASSLTGTKETQYF. In nucleotides, the CDR3 is TGTGCCAGCAGCCTTACCGGGACTAAAGAGACCCAGTACTTC.

The CDR3: CASRPPAGETQYF. The CDR3 bases are TGTGCCAGCAGGCCCCCCGCGGGTGAGACCCAGTACTTC. The chain recombines TRBV6-5 with TRBJ2-5; the D gene is possibly TRBD2 (5 bases). The V end was cut by 6 bases, the J end by 5 bases, with 13 bases between. This CDR3 spans 13 amino acids. CDR1 and CDR2 (germline): MNHEY, SVGAGI.

The chain carries TRBV5-1 and TRBJ2-2; 8 bases align to TRBD1. This CDR3 comprises 13 residues. CDR1 and CDR2 from the germline V gene are SGHRS and YFSETQ. The V and J ends lost 3 bases and 6 bases, in that order; junction bases with no gene match: 1. The CDR3 nucleotides read TGCGCCAGCAGCTCACAGGGGGCCGGGGAGCTGTTTTTT. It encodes CASSSQGAGELFF.

The chain couples TRBV7-9 to TRBJ2-5; no definite D call. The J call may be faulty, since TRBJ2-7 better matches the DNA end. Germline V gene lookup returns CDR1 SEHNR and CDR2 FQNEAQ (reference sequence). This CDR3 spans 15 amino acids. CDR3 sequence: CASSLLSSTSYEQYF. The CDR3 region has the DNA TGTGCCAGCAGCTTACTTTCGTCCACCTCCTACGAGCAGTACTTC.

The chain has TRBV7-3 and TRBJ1-4; possible D gene TRBD1, 6 bases. The CDR3 spans 15 residues. Trimming took 2 bases from V and 5 from J, leaving 12 bases between them. CDR1 is SGHTA and CDR2 is FQGTGA in the germline V gene. CDR3 bases: TGTGCCAGCAGCTTAGGCAGGGGCCCAAATGAAAAACTGTTTTTT. This sequence encodes CASSLGRGPNEKLFF.

This chain joins TRBV5-6 and TRBJ2-1; weak D call: TRBD2 (5 bases). V was shortened by 6 bases and J by 7 bases, with 14 bases between the two germline ends. This CDR3 spans 13 amino acids. CDR1 is SGHDT and CDR2 is YYEEEE in the germline V gene. CDR3 coding DNA: TGTGCCAGCACCTTTGGAGGTAGGAATGAGCAGTTCTTC. Amino acid sequence: CASTFGGRNEQFF. The variable domain in full, completed from reference TRBV5-6 and TRBJ2-1, reads DAGVTQSPTHLIKTRGQQVTLRCSPKSGHDTVSWYQQALGQGPQFIFQYYEEEERQRGNFPDRFSGHQFPNYSSELNVNALLLGDSALYLCASTFGGRNEQFFGPGTRLTVL.

This rearrangement joins TRBV5-5 to TRBJ2-5; 11 bases agree with TRBD2. The CDR3 spans 14 residues. The germline CDR1 and CDR2 sequences are SGHKS and YYEKEE (reference sequence). The V segment lost 4 bases and the J segment 5 bases; nucleotides outside the gene matches: 4. The CDR3 protein is CASSKSSGGETQYF. The CDR3, as DNA: TGTGCCAGCAGCAAATCTAGCGGGGGGGAGACCCAGTACTTC.